One sample yielded the 2 T cell receptor beta chains listed below, sequenced in a study of shared clonotypes between healthy human individuals. Sequenced by immunoSEQ multiplex PCR; TCRdb stores in-frame clones only, minus some. This sample has roughly 770,000 clones, with about 96% found just once. Naive CD8 populations comprised CD45RO-negative cells positively selected for CCR7, excluding terminally differentiated effector memory CD45RA+ cells. Specimen: naive CD8+ T cells sorted from blood. Receptors originate from a man aged 25 to 40 in good health.

The rearrangement links TRBV29-1 to TRBJ2-1; unclear D gene. CDR3 size: 15 residues. V lost 5 bases and J lost 1, with 15 bases in between. CDR1 is SQVTM and CDR2 is ANQGSEA in the germline V gene. CDR3 residues: CSVYEGRTSYNEQFF. The CDR3 coding sequence is TGCAGCGTTTACGAAGGTCGAACATCCTACAATGAGCAGTTCTTC.

The rearrangement joins TRBV18 to TRBJ2-7; 10 positions agree with TRBD2. CDR1 is KGHSH and CDR2 is LQKENI in the germline V gene. The trim removed 4 bases at V and 4 bases at J, leaving 7 bases unmatched. There are 15 residues in the CDR3. The DNA of the CDR3 is TGTGCCAGCTCACGAACTAGCGGGGATATTTACGAGCAGTACTTC. Translating it yields CASSRTSGDIYEQYF.